The following is a T cell receptor beta chain sequence with its context. The antigen remains unidentified. Trimming cost V 0 bases and J 8 bases, with 10 bases left between them. In germline, CDR1 is LGHDT, CDR2 YNNKEL (reference sequence). The CDR3 is 13 residues long. The authors ran a second PCR of about 7 to 11 cycles using a sample-barcoded 5' primer and a J-beta primer mix. TCRdb processed the 5' RACE reads anew with MiXCR; each CDR3 protein has one entry. The sample lists hundreds of thousands of distinct CDR3 sequences, more than 55% seen once, with about 26% in the top ten. These data come from a study of blood T cells in healthy people across ages. Drawing of peripheral blood yielded roughly 9.8 milliliters from each donor. Findings of the study overall: Expanded clonotype changes were possibly confounded by unknown donor CMV status.

Specimen: blood. The chain combines TRBV3-1 with TRBJ1-2; D remains ambiguous. This TCR derives from a man aged 40-49 years in good health. The chain's CDR3 is CASSQDARGGYTF. The CDR3 DNA reads as TGTGCCAGCAGCCAAGATGCCCGAGGGGGCTACACCTTC.